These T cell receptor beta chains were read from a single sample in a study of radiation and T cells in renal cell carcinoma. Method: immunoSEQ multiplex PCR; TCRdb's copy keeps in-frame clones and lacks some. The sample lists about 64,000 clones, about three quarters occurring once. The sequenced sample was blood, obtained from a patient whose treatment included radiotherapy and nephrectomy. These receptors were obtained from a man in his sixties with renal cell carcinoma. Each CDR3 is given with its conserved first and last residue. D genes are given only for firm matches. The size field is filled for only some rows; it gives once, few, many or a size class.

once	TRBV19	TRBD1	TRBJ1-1	CASIRDRGVSSGGAEAFF	TGTGCCAGTATAAGGGACAGGGGAGTAAGTTCCGGCGGGGCTGAAGCTTTCTTT
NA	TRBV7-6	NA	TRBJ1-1	CASSFTVDAEAFF	TGTGCCAGCAGCTTTACTGTGGACGCTGAAGCTTTCTTT
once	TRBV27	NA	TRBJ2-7	CASGLYEQYF	TGTGCCAGCGGACTGTACGAGCAGTACTTC
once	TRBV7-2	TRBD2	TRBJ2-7	CASSRGDYYEQYF	TGTGCCAGCAGCCGGGGGGATTACTACGAGCAGTACTTC
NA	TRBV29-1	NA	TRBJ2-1	CSVPVESDEQFF	TGCAGCGTCCCCGTCGAATCGGATGAGCAGTTCTTC
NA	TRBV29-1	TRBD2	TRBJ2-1	CSVDETSGRPYNEQFF	TGCAGCGTTGATGAGACTAGCGGGAGGCCCTACAATGAGCAGTTCTTC
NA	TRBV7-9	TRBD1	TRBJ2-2	CASRSGTGDTGELFF	TGTGCCAGCAGGTCCGGGACAGGGGACACCGGGGAGCTGTTTTTT
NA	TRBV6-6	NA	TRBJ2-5	CASSLYEEETQYF	TGTGCCAGCAGCCTCTATGAGGAGGAGACCCAGTACTTC
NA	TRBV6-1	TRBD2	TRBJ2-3	CASSDKAGAGALTTDTQYF	TGTGCCAGCAGTGACAAAGCGGGAGCTGGGGCACTCACCACAGATACGCAGTATTTT
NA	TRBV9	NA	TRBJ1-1	CASSARIRDTEAFF	TGTGCCAGCAGCGCTAGGATCAGGGACACTGAAGCTTTCTTT
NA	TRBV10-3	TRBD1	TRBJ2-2	CAISEVRTGVTGELFF	TGTGCCATCAGTGAAGTTAGGACAGGGGTTACCGGGGAGCTGTTTTTT
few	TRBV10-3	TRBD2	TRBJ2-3	CAISGVEGERERTDTQYF	TGTGCCATCAGTGGAGTGGAAGGCGAGCGGGAGCGGACAGATACGCAGTATTTT
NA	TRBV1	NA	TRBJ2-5	CTSSQDHQAGVFETQYF	TGCACCAGCAGCCAAGATCACCAAGCGGGGGTTTTTGAGACCCAGTACTTC
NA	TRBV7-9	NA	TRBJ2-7	CASSLVPGYEQYF	TGTGCCAGCAGCTTAGTTCCCGGCTACGAGCAGTACTTC
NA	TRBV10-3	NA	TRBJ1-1	CAAHTLNTEAFF	TGTGCCGCACATACCCTGAACACTGAAGCTTTCTTT
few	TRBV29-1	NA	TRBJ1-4	CSVTGEANEKLFF	TGCAGCGTGACGGGAGAAGCTAATGAAAAACTGTTTTTT
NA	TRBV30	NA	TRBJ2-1	CAWSVRALTNEQFF	TGTGCCTGGAGTGTAAGGGCCCTCACTAATGAGCAGTTCTTC
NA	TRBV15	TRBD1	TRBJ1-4	CATSRALRRQGGEKLFF	TGTGCCACCAGCAGAGCACTCAGGCGTCAGGGGGGAGAAAAACTGTTTTTT
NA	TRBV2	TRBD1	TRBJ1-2	CASSGDRGNGYGYTF	TGTGCCAGCAGTGGGGACAGGGGCAACGGCTATGGCTACACCTTC
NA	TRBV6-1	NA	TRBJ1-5	CASSELTGTKGNQPQHF	TGTGCCAGCAGTGAATTGACGGGGACTAAGGGAAATCAGCCCCAGCATTTT
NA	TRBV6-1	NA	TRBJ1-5	CASSEALPGHQPQHF	TGTGCCAGCAGTGAAGCGCTACCCGGGCATCAGCCCCAGCATTTT
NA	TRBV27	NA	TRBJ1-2	CASSATGWTHGYTF	TGTGCCAGCAGTGCCACGGGGTGGACTCATGGCTACACCTTC
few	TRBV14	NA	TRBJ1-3	CASRGGFSGNTIYF	TGTGCCAGCAGAGGTGGTTTCTCTGGAAACACCATATATTTT
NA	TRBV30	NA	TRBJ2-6	CAWTKGSGANVLTF	TGTGCCTGGACTAAGGGCTCTGGGGCCAACGTCCTGACTTTC
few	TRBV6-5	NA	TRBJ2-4	CASSYGLEKNIQYF	TGTGCCAGCAGTTATGGACTGGAGAAAAACATTCAGTACTTC
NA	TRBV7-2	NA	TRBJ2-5	CASSLAPRAERQETQYF	TGTGCCAGCAGCTTAGCTCCCCGAGCCGAACGGCAAGAGACCCAGTACTTC
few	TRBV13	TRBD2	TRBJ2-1	CASSLVPSGGYNEQFF	TGTGCCAGCAGCTTAGTGCCTAGCGGGGGTTACAATGAGCAGTTCTTC
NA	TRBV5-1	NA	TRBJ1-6	CASSTGPNSPLHF	TGCGCCAGCAGCACGGGACCGAATTCACCCCTCCACTTT
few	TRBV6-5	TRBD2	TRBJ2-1	CASSFLAGGYNEQFF	TGTGCCAGCAGTTTCTTAGCGGGGGGATACAATGAGCAGTTCTTC
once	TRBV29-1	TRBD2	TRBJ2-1	CSVGLAGPEEQFF	TGCAGCGTTGGTCTAGCGGGCCCGGAGGAACAGTTCTTC
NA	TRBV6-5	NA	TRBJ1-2	CASSYGGRNGYTF	TGTGCCAGCAGTTACGGGGGGCGTAACGGCTACACCTTC
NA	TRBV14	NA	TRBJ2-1	CASSRGPNNEQFF	TGTGCCAGCAGCCGCGGACCTAACAATGAGCAGTTCTTC
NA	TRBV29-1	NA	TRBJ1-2	CSVEDRGGTATYGYTF	TGCAGCGTTGAAGATAGGGGGGGGACGGCCACCTATGGCTACACCTTC
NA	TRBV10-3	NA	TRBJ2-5	CAISAKGLRLPSPQETQYF	TGTGCCATCAGTGCAAAGGGCTTAAGGCTTCCCTCACCACAAGAGACCCAGTACTTC
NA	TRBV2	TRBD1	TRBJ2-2	CASSGTGPYTGELFF	TGTGCCAGCAGTGGGACAGGGCCCTACACCGGGGAGCTGTTTTTT
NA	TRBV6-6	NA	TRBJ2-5	CASSYGTTGTQYF	TGTGCCAGCAGTTATGGGACCACAGGGACCCAGTACTTC
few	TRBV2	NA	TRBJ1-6	CASRTGNNSPLHF	TGTGCCAGCAGGACAGGAAATAATTCACCCCTCCACTTT
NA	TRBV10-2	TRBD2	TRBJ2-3	CASRPGGTDTQYF	TGCGCCAGCAGGCCCGGGGGGACAGATACGCAGTATTTT
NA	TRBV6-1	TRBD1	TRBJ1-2	CASSTLTGGKYGYTF	TGTGCCAGCAGTACTCTGACAGGGGGCAAGTATGGCTACACCTTC
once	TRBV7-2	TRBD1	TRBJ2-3	CASSRDRGPDTQYF	TGTGCCAGCAGCCGCGACAGGGGGCCGGATACGCAGTATTTT
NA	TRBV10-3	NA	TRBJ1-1	CAISEGQNTEAFF	TGTGCCATCAGTGAGGGACAGAACACTGAAGCTTTCTTT
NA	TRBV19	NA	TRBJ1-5	CASITHYRDGHQPQHF	TGTGCCAGTATCACGCATTACCGGGACGGCCATCAGCCCCAGCATTTT
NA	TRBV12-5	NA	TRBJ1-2	CASGWDGNYGYTF	TGTGCTAGTGGTTGGGACGGTAACTATGGCTACACCTTC
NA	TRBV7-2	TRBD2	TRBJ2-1	CASSPIRASGYNEQFF	TGTGCCAGCAGCCCCATTCGGGCTAGCGGGTACAATGAGCAGTTCTTC
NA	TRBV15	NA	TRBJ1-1	CATSRVLLTEAFF	TGTGCCACCAGCAGAGTGCTTCTGACTGAAGCTTTCTTT
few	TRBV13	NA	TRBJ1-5	CASSKGVRNQPQHF	TGTGCCAGCAGCAAAGGGGTTCGCAATCAGCCCCAGCATTTT
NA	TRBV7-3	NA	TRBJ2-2	CASRRENTGELFF	TGTGCCAGCAGGAGAGAGAACACCGGGGAGCTGTTTTTT
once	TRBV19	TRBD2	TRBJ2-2	CASSPWTSGDTGELFF	TGTGCCAGTAGTCCCTGGACTAGCGGGGACACCGGGGAGCTGTTTTTT
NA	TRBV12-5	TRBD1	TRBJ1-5	CASGLILGQGAFLQPQHF	TGTGCTAGTGGTTTGATCCTCGGACAGGGGGCCTTCTTGCAGCCCCAGCATTTT
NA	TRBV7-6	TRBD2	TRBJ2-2	CASSLAGGWTGELFF	TGTGCCAGCAGCCTAGCGGGAGGGTGGACCGGGGAGCTGTTTTTT